This TCR beta chain is from a study of T cell changes during pregnancy in multiple sclerosis. Clones were read by immunoSEQ multiplex PCR, and TCRdb kept only the in-frame ones, dropping some. The table records 25,000 to 30,000 clones, about 89% of them present only once. The germline V and J ends were trimmed by 3 bases and 5 bases, with 15 bases remaining between them. This CDR3 is 15 amino acids long. The germline V gene encodes CDR1 LGHNA and CDR2 YNFKEQ. This clonotype originated in a female donor in good health, enrolled as a control in a pregnancy study. The rearrangement joins TRBV4-2 to TRBJ2-3, with D possibly TRBD1 on 7 matching bases. This specimen was CD4+ T cells from peripheral blood mononuclear cells, taken in the first trimester of pregnancy. CDR3 DNA: TGTGCCAGCAGCCATGAGCAGGGGGGTGGAGATACGCAGTATTTT. This gives the protein CASSHEQGGGDTQYF.